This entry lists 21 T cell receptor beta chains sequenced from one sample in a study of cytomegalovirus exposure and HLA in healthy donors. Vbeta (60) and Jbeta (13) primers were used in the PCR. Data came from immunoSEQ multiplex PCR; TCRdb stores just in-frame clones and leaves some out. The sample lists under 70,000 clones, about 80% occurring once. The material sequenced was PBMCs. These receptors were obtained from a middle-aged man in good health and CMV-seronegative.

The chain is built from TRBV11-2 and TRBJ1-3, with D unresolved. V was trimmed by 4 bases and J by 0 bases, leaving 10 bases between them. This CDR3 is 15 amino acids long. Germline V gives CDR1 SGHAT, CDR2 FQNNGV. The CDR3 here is CASSSWTASGNTIYF. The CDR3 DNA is TGTGCCAGCAGCTCCTGGACTGCCTCTGGAAACACCATATATTTT.

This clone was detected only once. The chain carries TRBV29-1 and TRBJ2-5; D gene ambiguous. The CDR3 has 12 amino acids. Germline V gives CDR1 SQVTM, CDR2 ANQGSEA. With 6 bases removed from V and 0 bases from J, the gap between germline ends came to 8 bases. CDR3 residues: CSVLGYQETQYF. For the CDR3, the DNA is TGCAGCGTCCTCGGGTACCAAGAGACCCAGTACTTC.

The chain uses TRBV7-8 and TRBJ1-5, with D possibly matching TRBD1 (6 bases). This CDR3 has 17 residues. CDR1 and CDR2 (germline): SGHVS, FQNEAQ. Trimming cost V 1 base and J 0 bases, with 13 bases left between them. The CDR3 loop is CASSLETGRYSNQPQHF. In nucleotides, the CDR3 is TGTGCCAGCAGCTTAGAAACAGGGAGATATAGCAATCAGCCCCAGCATTTT.

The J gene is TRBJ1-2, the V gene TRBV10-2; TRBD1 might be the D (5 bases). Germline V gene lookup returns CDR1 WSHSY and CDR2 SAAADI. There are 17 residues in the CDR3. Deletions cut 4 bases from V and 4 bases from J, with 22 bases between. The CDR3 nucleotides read TGCGCCAGCAGTGGCCTAGGATCCCAGGGAGGTAGCTATGGCTACACCTTC. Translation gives CASSGLGSQGGSYGYTF.

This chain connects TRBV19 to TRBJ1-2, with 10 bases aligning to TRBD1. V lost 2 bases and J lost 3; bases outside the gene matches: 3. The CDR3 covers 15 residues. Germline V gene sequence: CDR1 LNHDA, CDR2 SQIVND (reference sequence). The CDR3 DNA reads TGTGCCAGTAGTATACCGGGACAGGGGTACTATGGCTACACCTTC. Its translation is CASSIPGQGYYGYTF.

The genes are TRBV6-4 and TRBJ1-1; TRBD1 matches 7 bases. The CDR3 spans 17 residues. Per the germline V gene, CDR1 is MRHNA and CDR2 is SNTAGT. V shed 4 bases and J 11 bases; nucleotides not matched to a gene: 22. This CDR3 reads CASSAAVISVNEQGAFF. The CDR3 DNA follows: TGTGCCAGCAGTGCGGCGGTTATTTCGGTTAACGAACAGGGGGCTTTCTTT.

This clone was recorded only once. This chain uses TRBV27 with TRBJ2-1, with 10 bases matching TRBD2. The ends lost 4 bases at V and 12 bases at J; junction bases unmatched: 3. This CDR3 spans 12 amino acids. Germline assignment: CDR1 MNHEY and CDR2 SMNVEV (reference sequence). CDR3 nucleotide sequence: TGTGCCAGCAGTTCTAGCGGGGGACTGCAGTTCTTC. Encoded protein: CASSSSGGLQFF.

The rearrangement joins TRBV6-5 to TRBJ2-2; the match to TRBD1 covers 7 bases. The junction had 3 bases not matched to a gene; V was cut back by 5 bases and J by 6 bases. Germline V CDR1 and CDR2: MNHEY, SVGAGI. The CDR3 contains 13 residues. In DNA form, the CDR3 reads TGTGCCAGCAGTACCCAGGGGGCCGGGGAGCTGTTTTTT. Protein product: CASSTQGAGELFF.

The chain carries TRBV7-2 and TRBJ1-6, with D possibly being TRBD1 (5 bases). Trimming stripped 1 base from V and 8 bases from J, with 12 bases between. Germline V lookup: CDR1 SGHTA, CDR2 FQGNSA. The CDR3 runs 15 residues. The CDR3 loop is CASSLVGGGDSPLHF. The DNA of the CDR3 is TGTGCCAGCAGCTTAGTCGGGGGAGGAGATTCACCCCTCCACTTT.

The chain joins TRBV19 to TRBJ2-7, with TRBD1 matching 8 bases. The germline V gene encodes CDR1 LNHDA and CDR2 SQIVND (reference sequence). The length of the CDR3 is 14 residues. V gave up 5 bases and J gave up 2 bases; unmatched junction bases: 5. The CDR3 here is CASSFGQGTYEQYF. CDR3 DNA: TGTGCCAGTAGTTTCGGACAGGGCACCTACGAGCAGTACTTC.

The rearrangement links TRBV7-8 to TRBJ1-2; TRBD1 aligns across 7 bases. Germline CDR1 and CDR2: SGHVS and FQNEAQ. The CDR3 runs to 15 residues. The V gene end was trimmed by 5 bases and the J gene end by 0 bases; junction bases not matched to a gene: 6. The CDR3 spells CASSPRQGPNYGYTF. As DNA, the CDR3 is TGTGCCAGCAGCCCAAGACAGGGCCCTAACTATGGCTACACCTTC.

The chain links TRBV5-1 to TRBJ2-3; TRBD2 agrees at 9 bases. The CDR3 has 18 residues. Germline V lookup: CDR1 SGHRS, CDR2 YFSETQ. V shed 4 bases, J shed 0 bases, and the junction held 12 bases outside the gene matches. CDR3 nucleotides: TGCGCCAGCAGCCTAAATGGGCTAGCGGGGACCAGCACAGATACGCAGTATTTT. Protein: CASSLNGLAGTSTDTQYF.

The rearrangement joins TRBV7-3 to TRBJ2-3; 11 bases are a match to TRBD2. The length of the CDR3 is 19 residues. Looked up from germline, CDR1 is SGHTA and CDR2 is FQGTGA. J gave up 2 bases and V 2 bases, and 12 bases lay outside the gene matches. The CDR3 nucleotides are TGTGCCAGCAGCTTAGGGGCCGGATTAGCGGGGGGGCACACAGATACGCAGTATTTT. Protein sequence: CASSLGAGLAGGHTDTQYF.

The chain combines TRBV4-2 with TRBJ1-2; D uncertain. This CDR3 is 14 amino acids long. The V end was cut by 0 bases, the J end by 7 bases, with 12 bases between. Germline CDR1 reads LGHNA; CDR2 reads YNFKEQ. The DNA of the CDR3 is TGTGCCAGCAGCCAAGATTCGGGGTTAGGTGGCTACACCTTC. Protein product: CASSQDSGLGGYTF.

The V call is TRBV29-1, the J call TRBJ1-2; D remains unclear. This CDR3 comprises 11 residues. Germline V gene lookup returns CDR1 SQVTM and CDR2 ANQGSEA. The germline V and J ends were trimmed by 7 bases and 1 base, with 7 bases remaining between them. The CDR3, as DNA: TGCAGCGACGGGAATAACTATGGCTACACCTTC. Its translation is CSDGNNYGYTF.

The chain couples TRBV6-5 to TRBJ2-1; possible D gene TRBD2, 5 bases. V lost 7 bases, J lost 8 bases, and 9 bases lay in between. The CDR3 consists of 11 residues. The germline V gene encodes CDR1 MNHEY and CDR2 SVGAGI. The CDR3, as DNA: TGTGCCAGCACCTCTAGCCATGAGCAGTTCTTC. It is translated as CASTSSHEQFF.

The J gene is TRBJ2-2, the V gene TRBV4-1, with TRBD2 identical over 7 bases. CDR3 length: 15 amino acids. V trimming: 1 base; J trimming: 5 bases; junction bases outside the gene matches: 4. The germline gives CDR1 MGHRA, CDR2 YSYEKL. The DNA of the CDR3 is TGCGCCAGCAGCCAAGTGGCGGGGGAAACCGGGGAGCTGTTTTTT. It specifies CASSQVAGETGELFF.

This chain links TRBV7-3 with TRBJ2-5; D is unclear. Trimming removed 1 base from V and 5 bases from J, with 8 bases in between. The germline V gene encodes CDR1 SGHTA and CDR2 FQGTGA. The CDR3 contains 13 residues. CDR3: CASSLIRLETQYF. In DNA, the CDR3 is TGTGCCAGCAGCTTAATTCGGTTGGAGACCCAGTACTTC.

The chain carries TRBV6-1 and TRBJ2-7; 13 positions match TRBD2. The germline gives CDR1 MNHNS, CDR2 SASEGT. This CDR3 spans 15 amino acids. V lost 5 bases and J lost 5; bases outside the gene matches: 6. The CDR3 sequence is CASSPTSGGANEQYF. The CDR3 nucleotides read TGTGCCAGCAGTCCCACTAGCGGGGGGGCCAACGAGCAGTACTTC.

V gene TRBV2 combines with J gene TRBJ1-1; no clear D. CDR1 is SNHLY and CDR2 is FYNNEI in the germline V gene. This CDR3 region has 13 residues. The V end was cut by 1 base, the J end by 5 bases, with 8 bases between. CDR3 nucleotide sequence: TGTGCCAGCAGTGAAGGGAGTCGAACTGAAGCTTTCTTT. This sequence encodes CASSEGSRTEAFF.

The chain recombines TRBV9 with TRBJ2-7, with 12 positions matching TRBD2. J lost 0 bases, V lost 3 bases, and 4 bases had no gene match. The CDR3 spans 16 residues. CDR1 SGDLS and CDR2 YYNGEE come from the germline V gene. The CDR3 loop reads CASSEGGLAGSYEQYF. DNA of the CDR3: TGTGCCAGCAGCGAGGGGGGACTAGCGGGCTCCTACGAGCAGTACTTC.